Listed below are T cell receptor beta chains from one sample, sequenced in a study of T-cell reconstitution after alpha-beta-depleted transplantation in children. TCRdb used MiXCR to reprocess the PCR reads, holding one entry per CDR3 protein. The table lists roughly 670,000 distinct CDR3 sequences, roughly 14% of them singletons, with about 0.79% in the top ten. The sequences come from PBMCs, collected before TCRalphabeta/CD19-depleted stem cell transplant. The receptors here all came from a girl aged 2 to 9 with congenital amegakaryocytic thrombocytopenia, due to receive a stem cell transplant. Each CDR3 is given with its conserved first and last residue. D genes are given only for firm matches. Size tells how often a clone was seen (once, few, many) or the class of an expanded clone, and some rows leave it out.

clone size,D gene,V gene,J gene,CDR3 protein,CDR3 DNA
.,TRBD2,TRBV20-1,TRBJ2-1,CSAIPSGDEQFF,TGCAGTGCTATCCCAAGCGGGGATGAGCAGTTCTTC
.,.,TRBV7-2,TRBJ1-6,CASSATTGVPLHF,TGTGCCAGCAGCGCTACGACGGGGGTTCCCCTCCACTTT
many,.,TRBV5-1,TRBJ1-1,CASSLDEGLGETEAFF,TGCGCCAGCAGCTTGGACGAGGGGCTGGGTGAGACTGAAGCTTTCTTT
.,.,TRBV11-2,TRBJ1-4,CASSLYGRSSEKLFF,TGTGCCAGCAGCTTATACGGGAGGTCGTCTGAAAAACTGTTTTTT
many,.,TRBV9,TRBJ2-3,CASSPGPQTDTQYF,TGTGCCAGCAGCCCCGGGCCTCAAACAGATACGCAGTATTTT
few,.,TRBV7-9,TRBJ2-1,CASSLTRQLNEQFF,TGTGCCAGCAGCTTAACCAGACAGCTCAATGAGCAGTTCTTC
many,.,TRBV29-1,TRBJ2-2,CSVQGPNTGELFF,TGCAGCGTTCAGGGACCCAACACCGGGGAGCTGTTTTTT
few,.,TRBV4-1,TRBJ2-7,CASSQGGLAFSYEQYF,TGCGCCAGCAGCCAAGGAGGCCTAGCGTTCTCCTACGAGCAGTACTTC
.,.,TRBV12-3/TRBV12-4,TRBJ2-4,CASSSDGKNIQYF,TGTGCCAGCAGCTCCGACGGCAAAAACATTCAGTACTTC
many,.,TRBV10-3,TRBJ2-5,CAISESIGPGQPETQYF,TGTGCCATCAGTGAGTCGATAGGGCCAGGACAGCCAGAGACCCAGTACTTC
many,.,TRBV24-1,TRBJ2-7,CATSDGGSYEQYF,TGTGCCACCAGTGATGGAGGATCCTACGAGCAGTACTTC
.,.,TRBV20-1,TRBJ1-1,CSARVPDNQLEAFF,TGCAGTGCTAGAGTTCCAGACAACCAACTTGAAGCTTTCTTT
many,.,TRBV7-8,TRBJ2-7,CASSLEGLGYEQYF,TGTGCCAGCAGCTTAGAGGGACTTGGCTACGAGCAGTACTTC
few,.,TRBV5-1,TRBJ2-2,CASSNGALGAHANTGELFF,TGCGCCAGCAGCAACGGGGCCCTGGGAGCGCACGCGAACACCGGGGAGCTGTTTTTT
.,TRBD2,TRBV11-2,TRBJ2-1,CASSRPLPGLAGGFDNEQFF,TGTGCCAGCAGTCGCCCACTACCGGGACTAGCGGGAGGATTCGACAATGAGCAGTTCTTC
few,.,TRBV7-9,TRBJ2-2,CASSLADTDDGELFF,TGTGCCAGCAGCTTAGCTGACACCGACGACGGGGAGCTGTTTTTT
many,TRBD2,TRBV5-1,TRBJ2-3,CASSPGLAGLEDTQYF,TGCGCCAGCAGCCCGGGACTAGCGGGATTGGAAGATACGCAGTATTTT